These T cell receptor beta chains were read from a single sample in a study of tumor-infiltrating lymphocytes in oesophageal squamous cell carcinoma. TCRdb reprocessed the PCR reads via MiXCR and lists one record per CDR3 protein. The sample holds some 15,000 distinct CDR3 sequences; roughly 54% are singletons and the top ten take roughly two fifths. The sequenced sample consisted of esophageal tumor tissue. The receptors were sampled from a female donor with esophageal squamous cell carcinoma. CDR3s include the opening cysteine and the closing phenylalanine or tryptophan. D genes are given only for firm matches. Clone size, where shown, is once, few, many, or a class for clones that have expanded.

d_call j_call v_call clone_size cdr3_aa cdr3_nt
- TRBJ2-7 TRBV9 once CASSVVADEQYF TGTGCCAGCAGCGTAGTGGCTGATGAGCAGTACTTC
- TRBJ2-7 TRBV6-1 few CASSETGGSYNEQYF TGTGCCAGCAGCGAGACCGGGGGCTCCTACAATGAGCAGTACTTC
TRBD2 TRBJ2-1 TRBV6-5 - CASSLLAGGRVEQFF TGTGCCAGCAGCCTACTAGCGGGGGGACGGGTTGAGCAGTTCTTC
- TRBJ1-2 TRBV15 many CATSRGVMDGHYGYTF TGTGCCACCAGCAGAGGGGTGATGGATGGGCACTATGGCTACACCTTC
- TRBJ2-5 TRBV7-9 few CASSSREWGQETQYF TGTGCCAGCAGCTCCCGTGAGTGGGGCCAAGAGACCCAGTACTTC
- TRBJ2-1 TRBV6-6 medium-sized CASSYGRAAQFF TGTGCCAGCAGTTACGGTCGGGCAGCGCAGTTCTTC
- TRBJ2-6 TRBV14 once CASSQAKGRTSGRGLRAVLRF -
TRBD1 TRBJ2-7 TRBV7-3 once CASSLSGTGGSEQYF TGTGCCAGCAGCTTATCCGGGACAGGGGGCTCCGAGCAGTACTTC
TRBD1 TRBJ1-1 TRBV19 many CATRDRARATEAFF TGTGCCACCCGGGACAGGGCCCGGGCCACTGAAGCTTTCTTT
TRBD2 TRBJ2-3 TRBV7-3 few CASSPGASGGTQYF TGTGCCAGCAGCCCTGGGGCTAGCGGGGGAACGCAGTATTTT
TRBD2 TRBJ2-1 TRBV19 - CASSRGLAGLDEQFF TGTGCCAGTAGTAGGGGACTAGCGGGATTGGATGAGCAGTTCTTC
TRBD1 TRBJ2-7 TRBV15 many CATSREGGQGHYEQYF TGTGCCACCAGCAGAGAAGGCGGACAGGGGCACTACGAGCAGTACTTC
TRBD2 TRBJ2-7 TRBV6-6 - CASARTSGSTSYEQYF TGTGCCAGCGCCAGGACTAGCGGGAGCACTTCCTACGAGCAGTACTTC
TRBD2 TRBJ2-1 TRBV7-3 once CASSQTSGRAWGNEQFF TGTGCCAGCAGCCAGACTAGCGGGAGGGCCTGGGGCAATGAGCAGTTCTTC
- TRBJ2-2 TRBV5-1 - CASTQGAGTGELFF TGCGCCAGCACCCAAGGGGCGGGCACCGGGGAGCTGTTTTTT
- TRBJ2-1 TRBV7-6 - CASSLAQGGEYNEQFF TGTGCCAGCAGCTTAGCGCAGGGGGGTGAATACAATGAGCAGTTCTTC
- TRBJ2-7 TRBV5-5 many CASSLEFTSSYEQYF TGTGCCAGCAGCTTGGAGTTTACCAGCTCCTACGAGCAGTACTTC
TRBD1 TRBJ2-1 TRBV12-3/TRBV12-4 few CASTWTGADNEQFF TGTGCCAGCACCTGGACAGGGGCGGACAATGAGCAGTTCTTC
TRBD1 TRBJ2-4 TRBV4-2 many CASSQLDRGKNIQYF TGTGCCAGCAGCCAACTGGACAGGGGAAAAAACATTCAGTACTTC
TRBD1 TRBJ2-4 TRBV7-6 - CASSLGTGIHEQYF TGTGCCAGCAGCTTGGGGACAGGGATCCATGAGCAGTACTTC
TRBD1 TRBJ2-4 TRBV7-3 - CASSPTGTAPYDQYF TGTGCCAGCAGCCCCACCGGGACAGCTCCCTACGATCAGTACTTC
- TRBJ2-1 TRBV7-6 few CASQGLIGRGNEQFF TGTGCCAGCCAGGGGTTGATCGGTCGGGGTAATGAGCAGTTCTTC
- TRBJ2-1 TRBV19 - CASSIAGLNEQFF TGTGCCAGTAGTATAGCGGGTTTGAATGAGCAGTTCTTC
- TRBJ1-1 TRBV29-1 few CSVRGGLPGRPDEAFF TGCAGCGTCCGAGGGGGTTTACCGGGACGGCCAGATGAAGCTTTCTTT
- TRBJ2-5 TRBV7-8 - CASSFEERETQYF TGTGCCAGCAGCTTCGAAGAGAGAGAGACCCAGTACTTC
- TRBJ2-7 TRBV19 many CASSILGGQEQYF TGTGCCAGTAGTATTTTAGGAGGTCAGGAGCAGTACTTC
TRBD1 TRBJ1-2 TRBV7-3 - CASIRPGQADGYTF TGTGCCAGCATCAGACCGGGACAGGCGGATGGCTACACCTTC
TRBD1 TRBJ1-3 TRBV7-8 - CASSLNRDRGNTIYF TGTGCCAGCAGCTTAAACAGGGACAGGGGAAACACCATATATTTT
TRBD2 TRBJ2-7 TRBV7-2 - CASSLRTSGIYEQYF TGTGCCAGCAGCTTAAGGACTAGCGGGATTTACGAGCAGTACTTC
- TRBJ2-5 TRBV11-3 once CASSLRAGQETQYF TGTGCCAGCAGCTTACGGGCAGGGCAAGAGACCCAGTACTTC
TRBD1 TRBJ2-7 TRBV5-4 medium-sized CASSPGQGSYEQYF TGTGCCAGCAGCCCGGGACAGGGATCCTACGAGCAGTACTTC
- TRBJ1-4 TRBV7-4 - CASSSRTSGRYEQYF TGTGCCAGCAGCTCCCGGACTAGCGGGAGGTACGAGCAGTACTTT
- TRBJ2-1 TRBV7-2 - CASSSRSGRYNEQFF TGTGCCAGCAGCTCCAGGAGCGGTAGATACAATGAGCAGTTCTTC
- TRBJ2-3 TRBV28 - CASSLVGRVADTQYF TGTGCCAGCAGTTTAGTGGGCAGGGTCGCAGATACGCAGTATTTT
TRBD1 TRBJ2-5 TRBV28 many CASSSGGRETQYF TGTGCCAGCAGTTCAGGGGGCCGAGAGACCCAGTACTTC
TRBD2 TRBJ2-1 TRBV11-2 medium-sized CASSSVGLAEAGSYNEQFF TGTGCCAGCAGCTCCGTAGGACTAGCGGAGGCCGGCTCCTACAATGAGCAGTTCTTC
TRBD2 TRBJ2-3 TRBV7-2 - CASSLLLAGGGNTDTQYF TGTGCCAGCAGCTTACTACTAGCGGGAGGGGGGAACACAGATACGCAGTATTTT
- TRBJ2-5 TRBV7-8 - CASSLDKGRTQYF TGTGCCAGCAGCTTAGATAAGGGGAGGACCCAGTACTTC
TRBD1 TRBJ2-3 TRBV7-4 few CASSDRVRDTQYF TGTGCCAGTTCGGACAGGGTTAGAGATACGCAGTATTTT
- TRBJ2-7 TRBV7-2 - CASSQGFLNEQYF TGTGCCAGCAGTCAGGGTTTTTTGAACGAGCAGTACTTC
- TRBJ1-2 TRBV29-1 few CSAYGTSGAFSYGYTF TGCAGCGCCTACGGGACTAGCGGGGCGTTTAGCTATGGCTACACCTTC
TRBD2 TRBJ2-7 TRBV7-2 - CASSLAGTSGYEQYF TGTGCCAGCAGCTTAGCTGGGACTAGCGGGTACGAGCAGTACTTC
TRBD2 TRBJ2-7 TRBV7-6 - CASSLAQDGRTQNEQYF TGTGCCAGCAGCTTAGCGCAGGACGGGAGGACCCAAAATGAGCAGTACTTC
- TRBJ2-7 TRBV5-4 - CASSLEQGTTYEQYF TGTGCCAGCAGCTTAGAACAGGGTACCACCTACGAGCAGTACTTC
TRBD2 TRBJ2-7 TRBV2 - CASRERDESYNEQYF TGTGCCAGCAGGGAGCGGGATGAATCCTACAATGAGCAGTACTTC
TRBD1 TRBJ2-5 TRBV6-6 many CASSYGQGVHSPLHF TGTGCCAGCAGTTACGGACAGGGGGTTCATTCACCCCTCCACTTC
- TRBJ1-2 TRBV6-1 - CASSLPGGYGYTF TGTGCCAGCAGTTTACCGGGAGGCTATGGCTACACCTTC
TRBD2 TRBJ2-3 TRBV7-8 many CASSFRGRGPDTQYF TGTGCCAGCAGCTTTCGCGGGAGAGGCCCAGATACGCAGTATTTT
TRBD1 TRBJ2-7 TRBV6-8 few CASSSLTLTGSHSYEQYF TGTGCCAGCAGTTCCCTAACTTTGACAGGGTCACACTCCTACGAGCAGTACTTC
- TRBJ1-1 TRBV7-4 - CASSQTWNTEAFF TGTGCCAGCAGCCAGACATGGAACACTGAAGCTTTCTTT
- TRBJ2-1 TRBV4-1 - CASSLTSSYEQFF TGCGCCAGCAGCCTAACTAGCTCCTACGAGCAGTTCTTC
- TRBJ2-3 TRBV5-1 - CASSLALGYSTDTQYF TGCGCCAGCAGCTTGGCCCTGGGATATAGCACAGATACGCAGTATTTT
- TRBJ2-7 TRBV4-1 many CASSHKAPRDSGFYEQYF TGCGCCAGCAGCCACAAGGCACCAAGAGATAGTGGCTTCTACGAGCAGTACTTC
- TRBJ2-1 TRBV7-6 - CASSLAEDEQFF TGTGCCAGCAGCTTGGCGGAAGATGAGCAGTTCTTC
- TRBJ1-1 TRBV9 few CASSVDQGNTEAFF TGTGCCAGCAGCGTAGATCAGGGGAACACTGAAGCTTTCTTT
- TRBJ2-4 TRBV7-2 many CASSPDHNKGNIQYF TGTGCCAGCAGCCCAGACCACAACAAGGGAAACATTCAGTACTTC
- TRBJ2-1 TRBV7-6 few CASKSHEQFF TGTGCCAGCAAAAGCCATGAGCAGTTCTTC
- TRBJ1-4 TRBV7-2 - CASTGQINEKLFF TGTGCCAGCACGGGGCAGATTAATGAAAAACTGTTTTTT
TRBD2 TRBJ2-1 TRBV7-6 - CASSRALAGPNEQFF TGTGCTAGCAGCCGGGCACTAGCGGGCCCCAATGAGCAGTTCTTC
- TRBJ2-4 TRBV7-9 many CASREGGLAKNIQYF TGTGCCAGCAGGGAAGGGGGGTTAGCCAAAAACATTCAGTACTTC